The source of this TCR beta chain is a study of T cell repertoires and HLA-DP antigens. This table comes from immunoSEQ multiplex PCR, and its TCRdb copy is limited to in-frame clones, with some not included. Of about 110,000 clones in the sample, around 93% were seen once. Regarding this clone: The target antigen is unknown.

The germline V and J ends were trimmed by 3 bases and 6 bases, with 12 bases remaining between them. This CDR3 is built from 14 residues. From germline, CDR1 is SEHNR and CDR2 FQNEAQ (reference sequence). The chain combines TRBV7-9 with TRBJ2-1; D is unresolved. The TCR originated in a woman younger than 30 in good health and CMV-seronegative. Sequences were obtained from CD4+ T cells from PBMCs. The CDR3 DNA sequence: TGTGCCAGCAGCTTTTGGGAAGGCGTCAATGAGCAGTTCTTC. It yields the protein CASSFWEGVNEQFF.